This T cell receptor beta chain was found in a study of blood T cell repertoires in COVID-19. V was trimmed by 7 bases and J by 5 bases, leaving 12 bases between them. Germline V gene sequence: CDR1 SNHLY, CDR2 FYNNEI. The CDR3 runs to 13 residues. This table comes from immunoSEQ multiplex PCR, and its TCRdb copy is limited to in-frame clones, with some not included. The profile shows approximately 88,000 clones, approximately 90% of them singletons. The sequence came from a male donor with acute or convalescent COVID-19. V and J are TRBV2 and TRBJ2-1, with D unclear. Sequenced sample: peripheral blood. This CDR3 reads CASTIQVDNEQFF. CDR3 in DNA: TGTGCCAGCACCATTCAGGTAGACAATGAGCAGTTCTTC.